The T cell receptor beta chain under discussion was sequenced for a study of early T cells in non-severe SARS-CoV-2 infection. Looking at the study overall: It was bulk RNA from unsorted whole blood that was sequenced, and the chains were unpaired.

Comments on this clonotype: It may be a read error: a sequence one base away is much more abundant.

Unique molecular identifiers were attached to individual cDNA molecules. TCRdb ran MiXCR on the 5' RACE reads and lists one entry per CDR3 protein. This sample has some 30,000 distinct CDR3 sequences, with approximately 5.3% found just once. This TCR was sampled from an adult who was a healthcare worker with PCR-confirmed SARS-CoV-2 infection or an uninfected control (not recorded which). The specimen was whole blood.

CDR3 region: CASSTWGKNEKLFF. For the CDR3, the DNA is TGTGCCAGCAGTACATGGGGCAAGAATGAAAAACTGTTTTTT. The chain couples TRBV6-6 to TRBJ1-4; a possible D gene is TRBD1 (5 bases). This CDR3 contains 14 residues. CDR1 is MNHNY and CDR2 is SVGAGI in the germline V gene (reference sequence). The V end lost 5 bases, the J end lost 5 bases, and 12 bases lay between the germline ends.